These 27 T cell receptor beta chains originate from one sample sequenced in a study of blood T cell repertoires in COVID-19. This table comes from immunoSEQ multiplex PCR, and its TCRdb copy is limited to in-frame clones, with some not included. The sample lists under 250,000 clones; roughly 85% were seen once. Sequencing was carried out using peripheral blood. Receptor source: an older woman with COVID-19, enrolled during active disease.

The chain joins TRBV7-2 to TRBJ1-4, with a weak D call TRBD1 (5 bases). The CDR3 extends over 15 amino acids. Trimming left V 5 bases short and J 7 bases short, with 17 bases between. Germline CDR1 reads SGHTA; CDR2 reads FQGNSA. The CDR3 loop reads CASSPRRGRGEKLFF. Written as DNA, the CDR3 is TGTGCCAGCAGCCCCCGGCGGGGGAGGGGTGAAAAACTGTTTTTT.

For the CDR3, the DNA is TGTGCCACCAGTGATCCCACGGGACTAGCCGGGAGCACAGATACGCAGTATTTT. Protein product: CATSDPTGLAGSTDTQYF. The genes are TRBV24-1 and TRBJ2-3, with 9 bases aligning to TRBD2. Germline V lookup: CDR1 KGHDR, CDR2 SFDVKD. V shed 3 bases and J 0 bases; nucleotides not matched to a gene: 9. This CDR3 has 18 amino acids.

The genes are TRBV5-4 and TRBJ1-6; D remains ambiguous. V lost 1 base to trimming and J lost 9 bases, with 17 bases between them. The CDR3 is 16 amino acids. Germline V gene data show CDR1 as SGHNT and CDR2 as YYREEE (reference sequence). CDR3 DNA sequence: TGTGCCAGCAGCTTGCGACGTACCACGAGGAGTTCACCCCTCCACTTT. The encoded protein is CASSLRRTTRSSPLHF.

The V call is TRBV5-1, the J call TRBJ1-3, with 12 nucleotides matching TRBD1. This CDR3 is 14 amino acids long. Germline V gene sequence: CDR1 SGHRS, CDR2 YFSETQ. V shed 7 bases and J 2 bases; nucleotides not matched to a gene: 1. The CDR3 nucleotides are TGCGCCAGCGGGACAGGGGGCACTGGAAACACCATATATTTT. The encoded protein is CASGTGGTGNTIYF.

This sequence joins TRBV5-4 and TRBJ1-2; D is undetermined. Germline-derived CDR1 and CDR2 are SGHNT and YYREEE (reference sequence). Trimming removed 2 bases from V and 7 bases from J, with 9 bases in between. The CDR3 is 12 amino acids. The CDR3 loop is CASSLPTTGYTF. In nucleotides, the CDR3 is TGTGCCAGCAGCTTACCAACTACTGGCTACACCTTC.

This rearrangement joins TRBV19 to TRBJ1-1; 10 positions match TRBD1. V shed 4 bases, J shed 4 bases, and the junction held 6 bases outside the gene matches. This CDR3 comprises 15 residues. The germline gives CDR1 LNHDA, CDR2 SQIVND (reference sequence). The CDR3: CASSRGTGEGTEAFF. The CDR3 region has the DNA TGTGCCAGTAGTAGGGGGACAGGGGAGGGCACTGAAGCTTTCTTT.

CDR3 sequence reads: CASSLQVFEGYTF. In DNA, the CDR3 is TGTGCCAGCAGTTTGCAGGTCTTTGAGGGCTACACCTTC. J is TRBJ1-2 and V is TRBV12-3 or TRBV12-4; D is unclear. The V end lost 3 bases, the J end lost 8 bases, and 13 bases lay between the germline ends. The CDR3 totals 13 residues.

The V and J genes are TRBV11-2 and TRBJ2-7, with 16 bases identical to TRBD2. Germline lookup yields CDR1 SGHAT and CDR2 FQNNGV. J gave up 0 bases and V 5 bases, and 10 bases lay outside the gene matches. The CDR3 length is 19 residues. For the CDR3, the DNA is TGTGCCAGCAGCCGCTGGGGACTAGCGGGAGGGCCGAGCTCCTACGAGCAGTACTTC. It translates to CASSRWGLAGGPSSYEQYF.

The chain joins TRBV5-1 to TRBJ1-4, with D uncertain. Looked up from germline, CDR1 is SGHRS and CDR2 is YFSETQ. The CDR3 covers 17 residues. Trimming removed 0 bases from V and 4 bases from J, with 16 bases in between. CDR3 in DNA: TGCGCCAGCAGCTTGGCCCCCACCTTTGGCTTTAATGAAAAACTGTTTTTT. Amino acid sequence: CASSLAPTFGFNEKLFF.

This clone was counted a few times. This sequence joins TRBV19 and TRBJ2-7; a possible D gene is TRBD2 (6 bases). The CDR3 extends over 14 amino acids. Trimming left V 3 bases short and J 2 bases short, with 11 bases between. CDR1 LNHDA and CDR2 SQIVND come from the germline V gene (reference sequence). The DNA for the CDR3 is TGTGCCAGTAGTATGTCGGGACTGGCCTACGAGCAGTACTTC. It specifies CASSMSGLAYEQYF. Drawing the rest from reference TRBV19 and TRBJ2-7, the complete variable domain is DGGITQSPKYLFRKEGQNVTLSCEQNLNHDAMYWYRQDPGQGLRLIYYSQIVNDFQKGDIAEGYSVSREKKESFPLTVTSAQKNPTAFYLCASSMSGLAYEQYFGPGTRLTVT.

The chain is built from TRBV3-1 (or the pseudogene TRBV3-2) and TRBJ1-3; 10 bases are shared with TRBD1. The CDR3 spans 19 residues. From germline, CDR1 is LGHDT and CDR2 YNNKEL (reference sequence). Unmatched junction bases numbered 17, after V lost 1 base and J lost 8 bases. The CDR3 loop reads CASSQAVPGQGSPWHTIYF. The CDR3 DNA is TGTGCCAGCAGCCAAGCGGTCCCGGGACAGGGGTCTCCTTGGCACACCATATATTTT.

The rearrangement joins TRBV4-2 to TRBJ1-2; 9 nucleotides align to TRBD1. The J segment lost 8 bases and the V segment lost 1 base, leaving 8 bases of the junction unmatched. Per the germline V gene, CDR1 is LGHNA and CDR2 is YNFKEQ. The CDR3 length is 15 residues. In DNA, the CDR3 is TGTGCCAGCAGCCAAGGAATCGGGACAGGGCTAGGCTACACCTTC. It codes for CASSQGIGTGLGYTF.

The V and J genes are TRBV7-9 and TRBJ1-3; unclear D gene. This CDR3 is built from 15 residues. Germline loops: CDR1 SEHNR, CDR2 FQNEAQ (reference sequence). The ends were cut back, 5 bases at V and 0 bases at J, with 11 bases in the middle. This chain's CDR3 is CASSNDILSGNTIYF. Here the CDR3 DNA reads TGTGCCAGCAGCAATGACATCCTCTCTGGAAACACCATATATTTT.

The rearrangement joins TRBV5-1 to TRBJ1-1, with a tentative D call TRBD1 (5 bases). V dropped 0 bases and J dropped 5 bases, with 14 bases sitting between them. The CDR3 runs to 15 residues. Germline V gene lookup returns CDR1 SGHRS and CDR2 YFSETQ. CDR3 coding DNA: TGCGCCAGCAGCTTGGCGGCCCGAAGGGGTACTGAAGCTTTCTTT. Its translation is CASSLAARRGTEAFF. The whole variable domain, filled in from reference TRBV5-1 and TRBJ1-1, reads KAGVTQTPRYLIKTRGQQVTLSCSPISGHRSVSWYQQTPGQGLQFLFEYFSETQRNKGNFPGRFSGRQFSNSRSEMNVSTLELGDSALYLCASSLAARRGTEAFFGQGTRLTVV.

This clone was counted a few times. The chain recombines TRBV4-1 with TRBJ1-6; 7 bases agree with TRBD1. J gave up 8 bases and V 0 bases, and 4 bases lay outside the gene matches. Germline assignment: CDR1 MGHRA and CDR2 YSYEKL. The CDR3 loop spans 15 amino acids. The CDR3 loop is CASSQDGQVDSPLHF. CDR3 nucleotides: TGCGCCAGCAGCCAAGACGGACAGGTAGATTCACCCCTCCACTTT.

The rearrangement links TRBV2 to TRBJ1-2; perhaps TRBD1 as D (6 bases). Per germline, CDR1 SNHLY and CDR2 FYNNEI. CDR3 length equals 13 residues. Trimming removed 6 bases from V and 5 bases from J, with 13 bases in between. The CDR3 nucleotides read TGTGCCAGCAGACCGGAGCAGGGGTATGGCTACACCTTC. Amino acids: CASRPEQGYGYTF. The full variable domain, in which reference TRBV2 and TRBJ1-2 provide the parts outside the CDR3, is EPEVTQTPSHQVTQMGQEVILRCVPISNHLYFYWYRQILGQKVEFLVSFYNNEISEKSEIFDDQFSVERPDGSNFTLKIRSTKLEDSAMYFCASRPEQGYGYTFGSGTRLTVV.

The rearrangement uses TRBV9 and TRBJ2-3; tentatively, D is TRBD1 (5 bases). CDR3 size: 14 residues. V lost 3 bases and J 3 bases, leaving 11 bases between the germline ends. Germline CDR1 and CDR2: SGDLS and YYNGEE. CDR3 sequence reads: CASSAETATDTQYF. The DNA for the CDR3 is TGTGCCAGCAGCGCCGAGACAGCTACAGATACGCAGTATTTT.

CDR3 sequence: CASSVGLAASYEQYF. CDR3 sequence (DNA): TGTGCCAGCAGCGTAGGACTAGCGGCTTCCTACGAGCAGTACTTC. J is TRBJ2-7 and V is TRBV9; 9 nucleotides align to TRBD2. Losses at the gene ends were 0 bases for V and 1 base for J; bases not matched to a gene: 2. CDR1 and CDR2 from the germline V gene are SGDLS and YYNGEE. The CDR3 is made up of 15 amino acids. The full variable domain, rest sourced from reference TRBV9 and TRBJ2-7, is DSGVTQTPKHLITATGQRVTLRCSPRSGDLSVYWYQQSLDQGLQFLIQYYNGEERAKGNILERFSAQQFPDLHSELNLSSLELGDSALYFCASSVGLAASYEQYFGPGTRLTVT.

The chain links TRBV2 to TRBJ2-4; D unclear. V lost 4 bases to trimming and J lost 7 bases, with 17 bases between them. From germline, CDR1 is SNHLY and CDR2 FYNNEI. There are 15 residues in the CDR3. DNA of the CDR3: TGTGCCAGCAGTGCGACTTGGATTTCTAGGAACATTCAGTACTTC. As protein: CASSATWISRNIQYF.

The CDR3 loop is CASSIAGITEAFF. The CDR3 DNA sequence: TGCGCCAGCAGTATAGCAGGGATCACTGAAGCTTTCTTT. V gene TRBV5-1 combines with J gene TRBJ1-1, with D perhaps matching TRBD1 (5 bases). Germline-derived CDR1 and CDR2 are SGHRS and YFSETQ. V lost 5 bases and J lost 4, with 12 bases in between. The CDR3 has 13 amino acids.

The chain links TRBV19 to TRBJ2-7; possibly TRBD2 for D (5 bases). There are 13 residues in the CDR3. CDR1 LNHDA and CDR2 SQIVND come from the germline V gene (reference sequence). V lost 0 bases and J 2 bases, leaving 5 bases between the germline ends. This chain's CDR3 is CASSIDGTYEQYF. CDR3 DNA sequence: TGTGCCAGTAGTATAGACGGGACCTACGAGCAGTACTTC.

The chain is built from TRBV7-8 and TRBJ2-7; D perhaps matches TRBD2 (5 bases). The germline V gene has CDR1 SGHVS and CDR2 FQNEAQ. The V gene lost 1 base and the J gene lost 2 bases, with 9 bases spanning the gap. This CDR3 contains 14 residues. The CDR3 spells CASSLEREPYEQYF. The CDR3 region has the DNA TGTGCCAGCAGCTTAGAGAGGGAACCCTACGAGCAGTACTTC. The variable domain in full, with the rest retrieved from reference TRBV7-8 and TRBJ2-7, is GAGVSQSPRYKVAKRGQDVALRCDPISGHVSLFWYQQALGQGPEFLTYFQNEAQLDKSGLPSDRFFAERPEGSVSTLKIQRTQQEDSAVYLCASSLEREPYEQYFGPGTRLTVT.

The chain's CDR3 is CASSLDRDNEQFF. In DNA form, the CDR3 reads TGTGCCAGCAGCTTAGACCGGGACAATGAGCAGTTCTTC. The V and J genes are TRBV11-3 and TRBJ2-1; D gene unclear. CDR3 length: 13 amino acids. Germline values: CDR1 SGHNT, CDR2 YENEEA. Trimming took off 0 bases at V and 5 bases at J, with 5 bases between the two ends.

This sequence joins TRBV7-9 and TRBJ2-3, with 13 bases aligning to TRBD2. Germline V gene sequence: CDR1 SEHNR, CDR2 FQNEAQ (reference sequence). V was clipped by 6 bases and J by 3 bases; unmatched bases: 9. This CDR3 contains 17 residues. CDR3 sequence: CASSPTSGRASTDTQYF. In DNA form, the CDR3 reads TGTGCCAGCAGTCCTACTAGCGGGAGGGCCTCTACAGATACGCAGTATTTT.

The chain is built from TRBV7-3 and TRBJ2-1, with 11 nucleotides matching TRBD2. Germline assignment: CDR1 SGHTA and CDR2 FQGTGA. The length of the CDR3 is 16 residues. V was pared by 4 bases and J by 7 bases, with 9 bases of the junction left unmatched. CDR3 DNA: TGTGCCAGCAGCTCGGATTTAGCGGGAGGGCCTAATGAGCAGTTCTTC. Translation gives CASSSDLAGGPNEQFF.

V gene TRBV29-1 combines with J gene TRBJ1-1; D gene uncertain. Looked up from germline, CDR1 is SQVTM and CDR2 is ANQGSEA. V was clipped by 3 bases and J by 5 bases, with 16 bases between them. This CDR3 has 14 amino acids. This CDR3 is CSVETRGGRTEAFF. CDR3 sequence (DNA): TGCAGCGTTGAGACCCGCGGAGGGAGGACTGAAGCTTTCTTT.

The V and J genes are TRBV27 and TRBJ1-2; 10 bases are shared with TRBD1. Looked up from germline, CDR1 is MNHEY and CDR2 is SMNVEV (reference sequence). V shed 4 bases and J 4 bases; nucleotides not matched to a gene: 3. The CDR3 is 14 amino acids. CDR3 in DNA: TGTGCCAGCAGTTGGACAGGGGGTGGCTATGGCTACACCTTC. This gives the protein CASSWTGGGYGYTF.